Presented here are 28 T cell receptor beta chains from one specimen sequenced in a study of T cell changes during pregnancy in multiple sclerosis. The table came from immunoSEQ multiplex PCR; TCRdb's copy has only in-frame clones and leaves some out. The sample carries tens of thousands of clones, 94% recorded once. Sample: CD8+ T cells from peripheral blood mononuclear cells, taken in the first trimester of pregnancy. These receptors all come from a female donor with multiple sclerosis, enrolled in a pregnancy study.

The chain is built from TRBV7-8 and TRBJ2-1, with 9 bases lining up with TRBD1. Per germline, CDR1 SGHVS and CDR2 FQNEAQ. The V segment lost 5 bases and the J segment 0 bases; nucleotides outside the gene matches: 14. This CDR3 is built from 19 residues. The CDR3 spells CASSVGQGDPSSSYNEQFF. CDR3 nucleotide sequence: TGTGCCAGCAGCGTGGGACAGGGCGACCCATCGAGCTCCTACAATGAGCAGTTCTTC.

This chain connects TRBV9 to TRBJ1-1, with D perhaps TRBD1 (6 bases). CDR1 is SGDLS and CDR2 is YYNGEE in the germline V gene. This CDR3 has 15 residues. V lost 0 bases, J lost 11 bases, and 20 bases lay in between. The CDR3 is CASSVAAGAGADAFF. Here the CDR3 DNA reads TGTGCCAGCAGCGTAGCCGCGGGGGCTGGGGCGGACGCTTTCTTT.

The chain combines TRBV10-3 with TRBJ2-3; TRBD2 matches at 8 bases. This CDR3 is 14 amino acids long. The germline gives CDR1 ENHRY, CDR2 SYGVKD. V was clipped by 10 bases and J by 5 bases; unmatched bases: 11. The chain's CDR3 is CASLDQRERDTQYF. For the CDR3, the DNA is TGTGCCAGCCTGGACCAGCGGGAGAGAGATACGCAGTATTTT.

The genes are TRBV27 and TRBJ2-7, with TRBD2 matching 12 bases. The CDR3 sequence is 14 residues long. Trimming cost V 5 bases and J 5 bases; bases outside gene matches: 4. Germline V gene data show CDR1 as MNHEY and CDR2 as SMNVEV (reference sequence). For the CDR3, the DNA is TGTGCCAGCAGTCCAGGGACTAGCGGGCACGAGCAGTACTTC. Translation gives CASSPGTSGHEQYF.

J is TRBJ2-2 and V is TRBV9, with 8 bases identical to TRBD2. V shed 1 base, J shed 3 bases, and the junction held 8 bases outside the gene matches. The length of the CDR3 is 17 residues. CDR1 is SGDLS and CDR2 is YYNGEE in the germline V gene. The CDR3, as DNA: TGTGCCAGCAGCGTACGTCGCGGGGGGCCGGACACCGGGGAGCTGTTTTTT. It is translated as CASSVRRGGPDTGELFF.

This chain uses TRBV27 with TRBJ1-3, with no clear D. The CDR3 loop spans 15 amino acids. Germline V lookup: CDR1 MNHEY, CDR2 SMNVEV (reference sequence). The germline V and J ends were trimmed by 2 bases and 0 bases, with 8 bases remaining between them. DNA for the CDR3: TGTGCCAGCAGTTTAAACCCTAGCTCTGGAAACACCATATATTTT. Translating gives CASSLNPSSGNTIYF.

The rearrangement uses TRBV11-1 and TRBJ1-3; D gene unclear. The CDR3 runs to 16 residues. Per the germline V gene, CDR1 is SGHAT and CDR2 is FQDESV (reference sequence). Between the trimmed V and J ends, which lost 0 bases and 1 base, there was a span of 10 bases. The CDR3 DNA sequence: TGTGCCAGCAGCTTAGCGCCCGGGAGATCTGGAAACACCATATATTTT. Translation gives CASSLAPGRSGNTIYF.

This chain uses TRBV4-1 with TRBJ1-2; 11 nucleotides agree with TRBD1. The germline CDR1 and CDR2 sequences are MGHRA and YSYEKL. The trim removed 0 bases at V and 1 base at J, leaving 10 bases unmatched. This CDR3 is built from 19 residues. The CDR3 DNA reads TGCGCCAGCAGCCAAGACACCGTGGGACAGGGGGTTTATAACTATGGCTACACCTTC. Amino acid sequence: CASSQDTVGQGVYNYGYTF.

The chain recombines TRBV11-3 with TRBJ2-2; TRBD2 might be the D (5 bases). Germline loops: CDR1 SGHNT, CDR2 YENEEA. Between the trimmed V and J ends, which lost 3 bases and 7 bases, there was a span of 12 bases. The CDR3 length is 14 residues. The CDR3 is CASSFRGRGGELFF. The DNA for the CDR3 is TGTGCCAGCAGCTTCCGGGGTCGGGGCGGGGAGCTGTTTTTT.

The V call is TRBV19, the J call TRBJ2-1, with 9 bases aligning to TRBD2. Germline CDR1 LNHDA, CDR2 SQIVND (reference sequence). This CDR3 region has 13 residues. V lost 11 bases, J lost 4 bases, and 6 bases stayed unmatched. The CDR3 DNA follows: TGTGCCGCGGGAGGGCAGTTATACAATGAGCAGTTCTTC. It translates to CAAGGQLYNEQFF.

The gene calls are TRBV2 and TRBJ2-3; the match to TRBD1 covers 8 bases. The CDR3 has 14 amino acids. V trimming: 6 bases; J trimming: 6 bases; junction bases outside the gene matches: 8. Germline CDR1 reads SNHLY; CDR2 reads FYNNEI. This CDR3 reads CASRSPRTGDTQYF. In DNA, the CDR3 is TGTGCCAGCAGGTCCCCCCGGACAGGGGATACGCAGTATTTT.

Only one count was recorded for this clone. The rearrangement joins TRBV7-9 to TRBJ1-1; 9 bases are shared with TRBD1. The CDR3 runs 15 residues. V shed 3 bases, J shed 1 base, and the junction held 3 bases outside the gene matches. The germline gives CDR1 SEHNR, CDR2 FQNEAQ (reference sequence). The CDR3 is CASSFGQGTNTEAFF. CDR3 in DNA: TGTGCCAGCAGCTTCGGACAGGGGACGAACACTGAAGCTTTCTTT.

J is TRBJ1-1 and V is TRBV27; TRBD1 matches 7 bases. This CDR3 region has 15 residues. Germline CDR1 reads MNHEY; CDR2 reads SMNVEV (reference sequence). V lost 2 bases to trimming and J lost 3 bases; unmatched junction nucleotides: 6. The CDR3 reads CASSLSPTGYTEAFF. The CDR3 DNA reads as TGTGCCAGCAGTTTAAGTCCGACAGGGTACACTGAAGCTTTCTTT.

This sequence joins TRBV27 and TRBJ1-5, with D maybe TRBD1 (6 bases). This CDR3 has 17 residues. Germline V gives CDR1 MNHEY, CDR2 SMNVEV (reference sequence). Trimming left V 6 bases short and J 5 bases short, with 23 bases between. For the CDR3, the DNA is TGTGCCAGCAGCCAGGGGCGCCTTGGTGGCCCCCATCAGCCCCAGCATTTT. It yields the protein CASSQGRLGGPHQPQHF.

The chain links TRBV27 to TRBJ2-2; D may be TRBD2 (5 bases). V dropped 6 bases and J dropped 8 bases, with 10 bases sitting between them. The V gene's germline CDR1 is MNHEY and CDR2 SMNVEV (reference sequence). The CDR3 loop spans 12 amino acids. This chain's CDR3 is CASSRRVGELFF. Written as DNA, the CDR3 is TGTGCCAGCAGCCGGCGGGTTGGGGAGCTGTTTTTT.

The chain is built from TRBV10-1 and TRBJ2-3; the match to TRBD1 covers 7 bases. With 2 bases clipped from V and 2 bases from J, the junction kept 4 bases outside the gene matches. Germline assignment: CDR1 WNHNN and CDR2 SYGVQD (reference sequence). The CDR3 loop spans 15 amino acids. The CDR3 protein is CASSEAGTVTDTQYF. In nucleotides, the CDR3 is TGCGCCAGCAGTGAGGCCGGGACAGTCACAGATACGCAGTATTTT.

In its sample, this clone was seen many times. The rearrangement links TRBV2 to TRBJ2-7, with a weak D call TRBD1 (6 bases). The CDR3 covers 15 residues. The V gene's germline CDR1 is SNHLY and CDR2 FYNNEI. Trimming shortened V by 6 bases and J by 0 bases, and 15 bases separated the two germline ends. The CDR3 nucleotides are TGTGCCAGCAGCCAAGAGGGGACAACCTCCTACGAGCAGTACTTC. This sequence encodes CASSQEGTTSYEQYF.

The chain links TRBV15 to TRBJ1-5; possibly TRBD1 for D (5 bases). Germline CDR1 LNHNV, CDR2 YYDKDF (reference sequence). V was shortened by 3 bases and J by 1 base, with 7 bases between the two germline ends. This CDR3 has 14 residues. This chain's CDR3 is CATSRGGSNQPQHF. The CDR3 nucleotides read TGTGCCACCAGCAGGGGGGGGAGCAATCAGCCCCAGCATTTT.

This clone is a singleton in its sample. The genes are TRBV28 and TRBJ1-2; tentative D call: TRBD1 (6 bases). The CDR3 is 14 amino acids. Trimming left V 2 bases short and J 5 bases short, with 12 bases between. Germline assignment: CDR1 MDHEN and CDR2 SYDVKM. The CDR3 spells CASSLRTGLYGYTF. In nucleotides, the CDR3 is TGTGCCAGCAGTTTACGCACAGGGTTATATGGCTACACCTTC.

The chain recombines TRBV19 with TRBJ2-1; D is undetermined. Germline V gives CDR1 LNHDA, CDR2 SQIVND (reference sequence). V was clipped by 6 bases and J by 0 bases, with 9 bases between them. The CDR3 runs to 14 residues. The CDR3 DNA sequence: TGTGCCAGTAGGGCAGAAAACTCCTACAATGAGCAGTTCTTC. Residues: CASRAENSYNEQFF.

The chain has TRBV2 and TRBJ2-1; 8 positions agree with TRBD2. The germline V gene encodes CDR1 SNHLY and CDR2 FYNNEI. The CDR3 runs to 17 residues. V was clipped by 5 bases and J by 0 bases; unmatched bases: 9. CDR3 amino acids: CASSTLSGETSYNEQFF. CDR3 DNA sequence: TGTGCCAGCAGTACGCTTAGCGGGGAAACCTCCTACAATGAGCAGTTCTTC.

The chain couples TRBV7-9 to TRBJ1-2, with a possible D match to TRBD1 (5 bases). The CDR3 totals 15 residues. Trimming took off 5 bases at V and 5 bases at J, with 18 bases between the two ends. Germline CDR1 SEHNR, CDR2 FQNEAQ (reference sequence). This CDR3 reads CASSGWDSRRYGYTF. The CDR3 DNA is TGTGCCAGCAGCGGGTGGGACTCCCGGCGGTATGGCTACACCTTC.

This chain joins TRBV5-5 and TRBJ2-2; the match to TRBD2 covers 7 bases. Germline CDR1 reads SGHKS; CDR2 reads YYEKEE (reference sequence). There are 16 residues in the CDR3. J lost 5 bases, V lost 1 base, and 8 bases had no gene match. The CDR3 sequence is CASSLWAGVGTGELFF. CDR3 nucleotide sequence: TGTGCCAGCAGCTTGTGGGCGGGAGTTGGGACCGGGGAGCTGTTTTTT.

This chain uses TRBV9 with TRBJ2-7; D is perhaps TRBD1 (6 bases). This CDR3 contains 15 residues. Germline lookup yields CDR1 SGDLS and CDR2 YYNGEE. The V gene lost 0 bases and the J gene lost 1 base, with 11 bases spanning the gap. CDR3 loop: CASSVDRRGSYEQYF. CDR3 coding DNA: TGTGCCAGCAGCGTAGATCGCAGGGGATCCTACGAGCAGTACTTC.

The V and J genes are TRBV27 and TRBJ1-1; D is ambiguous. With 8 bases removed from V and 0 bases from J, the gap between germline ends came to 13 bases. There are 14 residues in the CDR3. The germline V gene has CDR1 MNHEY and CDR2 SMNVEV (reference sequence). The CDR3 here is CASWPESMNTEAFF. CDR3 sequence (DNA): TGTGCCAGCTGGCCGGAGAGCATGAACACTGAAGCTTTCTTT.

The V gene is TRBV7-9, the J gene TRBJ1-1; possible D gene TRBD1, 6 bases. The CDR3 is 13 amino acids. Germline V gene data show CDR1 as SEHNR and CDR2 as FQNEAQ (reference sequence). V was pared by 1 base and J by 4 bases, with 7 bases between. The CDR3 coding sequence is TGTGCCAGCAGCTTAGGAGGGGGCACTGAAGCTTTCTTT. This gives the protein CASSLGGGTEAFF.

The J gene is TRBJ2-7, the V gene TRBV5-1; no definite D call. V shed 4 bases and J shed 1 base, with 9 bases lying between them. Looked up from germline, CDR1 is SGHRS and CDR2 is YFSETQ. CDR3 size: 13 residues. The chain's CDR3 is CASSDGVSYEQYF. CDR3 DNA sequence: TGCGCCAGCAGCGACGGAGTGTCCTACGAGCAGTACTTC.

This chain joins TRBV4-1 and TRBJ2-1; 8 nucleotides line up with TRBD1. Germline V lookup: CDR1 MGHRA, CDR2 YSYEKL. The CDR3 extends over 16 amino acids. The V and J ends lost 0 bases and 4 bases, in that order; junction bases with no gene match: 5. The CDR3: CASSQDTGGPYNEQFF. The CDR3 nucleotides read TGCGCCAGCAGCCAAGATACAGGGGGACCATACAATGAGCAGTTCTTC.